This T cell receptor (beta chain) was recorded in a study of cytomegalovirus exposure and HLA in healthy donors. General study findings and limits: A missense DCLRE1C variant was associated with V- and J-gene trimming of TCR beta chains in a later analysis, and an independent cohort replicated the association.

Regarding this clone: The antigen remains unidentified.

The CDR3 totals 14 residues. V lost 6 bases and J lost 5; bases outside the gene matches: 2. In germline, CDR1 is MNHEY, CDR2 SVGAGI. The PCR ran on 60 Vbeta and 13 Jbeta primers. TCRdb keeps only in-frame clones here, not all; method: immunoSEQ multiplex PCR. The data contain tens of thousands of clones, around 89% of them singletons. The source material was PBMCs. This clonotype was obtained from a man between 25 and 39 years old in good health and CMV-seropositive. The chain combines TRBV6-5 with TRBJ2-2; 11 bases are shared with TRBD2. The CDR3 bases are TGTGCCAGCAGGATAGCGGGAGGGACCGGGGAGCTGTTTTTT. It translates to CASRIAGGTGELFF.